Given below is one T cell receptor (beta chain) in context. The data derive from a study of shared clonotypes between healthy human individuals. The assay was immunoSEQ multiplex PCR, and TCRdb's table has in-frame clones only and misses some. Counted here are some 2,500,000 clones, approximately 94% occurring once; the ten biggest clones make up 0.36%. Sequenced input: naive CD4+ T cells from PBMCs. Subset indicated: CD45RA+ positively selected. The receptor was derived from a man between 18 and 29 years old in good health. Some clones in this sample may be carry-over from other donors' samples.

The CDR3 protein is CASSQSGGALTLNTEAFF. CDR3 in DNA: TGCGCCAGCAGTCAATCGGGGGGGGCTCTAACGCTGAACACTGAAGCTTTCTTT. The rearrangement joins TRBV23-1 to TRBJ1-1; D is perhaps TRBD1 (6 bases). TRBV23-1 carries the ORF label, with uncertain function. The V end was cut by 0 bases, the J end by 0 bases, with 17 bases between. The CDR3 sequence is 18 residues long.